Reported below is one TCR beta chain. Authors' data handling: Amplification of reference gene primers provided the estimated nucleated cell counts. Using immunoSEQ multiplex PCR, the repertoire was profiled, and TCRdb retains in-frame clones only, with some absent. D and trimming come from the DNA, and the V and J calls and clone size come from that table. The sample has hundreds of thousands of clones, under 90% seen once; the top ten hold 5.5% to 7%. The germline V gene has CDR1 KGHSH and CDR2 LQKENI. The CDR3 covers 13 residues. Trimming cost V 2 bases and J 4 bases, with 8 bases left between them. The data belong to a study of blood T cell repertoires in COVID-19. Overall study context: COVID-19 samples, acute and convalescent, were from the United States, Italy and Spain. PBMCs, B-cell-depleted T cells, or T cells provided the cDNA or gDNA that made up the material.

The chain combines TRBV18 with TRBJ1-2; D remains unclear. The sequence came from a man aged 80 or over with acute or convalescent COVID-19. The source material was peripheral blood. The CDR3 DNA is TGTGCCAGCTCACCAAAGGCGGTCTATGGCTACACCTTC. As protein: CASSPKAVYGYTF.